This note documents a single T cell receptor (beta chain) sequence. At one boundary the junction diverges from the germline segment, which might be a read error. TCRdb keeps only in-frame clones here, not all; method: immunoSEQ multiplex PCR. The table includes tens of thousands of clones, about 90% detected once. The data belong to a study of control samples from healthy donors and cancer patients. The CDR3 runs 19 residues. Germline V gene lookup returns CDR1 MDHEN and CDR2 SYDVKM. The source of this sequence is a woman in her fifties or sixties with head and neck cancer. Material: PBMCs. The chain recombines TRBV28 with TRBJ1-4; 7 nucleotides match TRBD1. CDR3 loop: CASCLIPTTGLGLNEKLFF. The DNA for the CDR3 is TGTGCCAGCTGTTTAATCCCCACGACAGGGCTGGGCCTTAATGAAAAACTGTTTTTT.